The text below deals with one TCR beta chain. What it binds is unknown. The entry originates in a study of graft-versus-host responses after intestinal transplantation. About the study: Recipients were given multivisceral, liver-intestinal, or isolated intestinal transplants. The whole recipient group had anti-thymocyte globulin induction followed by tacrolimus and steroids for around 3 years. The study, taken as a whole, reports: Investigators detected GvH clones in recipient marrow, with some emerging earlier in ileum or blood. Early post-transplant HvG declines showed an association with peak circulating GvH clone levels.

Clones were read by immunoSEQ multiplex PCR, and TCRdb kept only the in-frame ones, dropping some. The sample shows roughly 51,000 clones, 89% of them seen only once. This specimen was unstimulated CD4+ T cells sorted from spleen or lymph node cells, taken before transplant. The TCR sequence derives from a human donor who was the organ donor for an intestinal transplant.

The CDR3, as DNA: TGTGCCAGCAAACATACAGGGGAAAGCTCCTACGAGCAGTACTTC. Its protein product is CASKHTGESSYEQYF. This chain joins TRBV28 and TRBJ2-7; 7 bases are shared with TRBD1. The CDR3 loop spans 15 amino acids. Germline trimming cut 7 bases from V and 0 bases from J; bases unmatched to any gene: 9. The germline V gene encodes CDR1 MDHEN and CDR2 SYDVKM. Full variable domain (outside the CDR3, taken from reference TRBV28 and TRBJ2-7): DVKVTQSSRYLVKRTGEKVFLECVQDMDHENMFWYRQDPGLGLRLIYFSYDVKMKEKGDIPEGYSVSREKKERFSLILESASTNQTSMYLCASKHTGESSYEQYFGPGTRLTVT.